The rows below give T cell receptor beta chains drawn from one sample of a study of T cell changes during pregnancy in multiple sclerosis. Profiling relied on immunoSEQ multiplex PCR, and the TCRdb table lists in-frame clones only, not all of them. The sample carries tens of thousands of clones, less than 95% recorded once. Sequences were derived from peripheral blood, sampled before pregnancy. Every receptor here comes from a female donor with multiple sclerosis, enrolled in a pregnancy study. Both conserved end residues are part of each CDR3. D genes are given only for firm matches. For some rows the clone size is stated as once, few or many, or as a class when expanded; others skip it.

14	-	TRBJ1-5	-	TRBV4-3	TGCGCCAGCAGCCAAGGCTCAGCAGGTCAGCCCCAGCATTTT	CASSQGSAGQPQHF
14	-	TRBJ2-7	-	TRBV5-4	TGTGCCAGCAGCTTGGTACAGGATCCCTACGAGCAGTACTTC	CASSLVQDPYEQYF
15	-	TRBJ2-1	TRBD2	TRBV29-1	TGCAGCGTTGTCTATCGGGCGGGGGGGAACAATGAGCAGTTCTTC	CSVVYRAGGNNEQFF
15	-	TRBJ2-3	TRBD2	TRBV2	TGTGCCAGCAGTCGACTAGCGATCAGCCCAGATACGCAGTATTTT	CASSRLAISPDTQYF
14	-	TRBJ2-7	TRBD1	TRBV30	TGTGCCTGGAGTCCCGGGACAGGGAACTACGAGCAGTACTTC	CAWSPGTGNYEQYF
16	-	TRBJ1-3	-	TRBV5-1	TGCGCCAGCAGCTCAACGACAGGCAACTCTGGAAACACCATATATTTT	CASSSTTGNSGNTIYF
13	few	TRBJ1-5	TRBD1	TRBV18	TGTGCCAGCTCGAAGGGGGCCGATCAGCCCCAGCATTTT	CASSKGADQPQHF
14	-	TRBJ2-5	-	TRBV18	TGTGCCAGCTCACCCCTCCCAAGCGCGGAGACCCAGTACTTC	CASSPLPSAETQYF
13	-	TRBJ1-2	-	TRBV10-3	TGTGCCATCAGTGAGTCGGGACAACATGGCTACACCTTC	CAISESGQHGYTF
14	-	TRBJ2-5	TRBD1	TRBV25-1	TGTGCCAGCAGTGACCCCAGGGGGCTGGAGACCCAGTACTTC	CASSDPRGLETQYF
13	-	TRBJ1-1	-	TRBV29-1	TGCAGCGTTGAAGCCACAGTCGACACTGAAGCTTTCTTT	CSVEATVDTEAFF
16	-	TRBJ2-1	TRBD2	TRBV28	TGTGCCAGCAGCGAGCCCGGGACTAGCGACTACAATGAGCAGTTCTTC	CASSEPGTSDYNEQFF
14	-	TRBJ2-7	TRBD1	TRBV6-5	TGTGCCAGCAGAGGGTTCGGACAGGCCTACGAGCAGTACTTC	CASRGFGQAYEQYF
16	-	TRBJ2-7	-	TRBV9	TGTGCCAGCAGCGTAGAGGGCAGGGCAGAGTTCGGCGAGCAGTACTTC	CASSVEGRAEFGEQYF
11	-	TRBJ2-7	-	TRBV27	TGTGCCAGCAGTTTACAGGGCGAGCAGTACTTC	CASSLQGEQYF
15	-	TRBJ2-2	-	TRBV7-3	TGTGCCAGCAGCTTAAGCCGCGCAGGCACCGGGGAGCTGTTTTTT	CASSLSRAGTGELFF
14	-	TRBJ2-7	TRBD1	TRBV29-1	TGCAGCGTTGACTTTCCGGACAGGGGCCACGAGCAGTACTTC	CSVDFPDRGHEQYF
14	-	TRBJ2-5	-	TRBV15	TGTGCCACCAGCAGGAGGGGCAGGGGAGAGACCCAGTACTTC	CATSRRGRGETQYF
15	-	TRBJ1-6	-	TRBV2	TGTGCCAGCAGTACAGAGACCTCCTATAATTCACCCCTCCACTTT	CASSTETSYNSPLHF
16	-	TRBJ1-3	TRBD1	TRBV4-3	TGCGCCAGCAGCCAGGGGACAGGGACCTCTGGAAACACCATATATTTT	CASSQGTGTSGNTIYF
16	-	TRBJ1-1	-	TRBV27	TGTGCCAGCAGTTTATCGTGGGGCAGCATGAACACTGAAGCTTTCTTT	CASSLSWGSMNTEAFF
14	-	TRBJ2-1	TRBD2	TRBV7-3	TGTGCCAGCAGCCCCGATAGCGGGAGTGATGAGCAGTTCTTC	CASSPDSGSDEQFF
14	-	TRBJ2-1	TRBD2	TRBV14	TGTGCCAGCAGCGGGACTAGCGGCTACAATGAGCAGTTCTTC	CASSGTSGYNEQFF
15	-	TRBJ1-1	TRBD1	TRBV7-2	TGTGCCAGCAGCGTTCGGACAGGGGGGAACACTGAAGCTTTCTTT	CASSVRTGGNTEAFF
17	-	TRBJ2-2	TRBD2	TRBV11-2	TGTGCCAGCAGCTTAGATGGGACTAGCTGGAACACCGGGGAGCTGTTTTTT	CASSLDGTSWNTGELFF
14	-	TRBJ1-3	TRBD1	TRBV7-8	TGTGCCAGCAGCCCCGGGACAGTGATAAACACCATATATTTT	CASSPGTVINTIYF